The 3 T cell receptor beta chains given below trace back to one sample, sequenced in a study of T cells in localized non-small cell lung cancer. Data came from immunoSEQ multiplex PCR; TCRdb stores just in-frame clones and leaves some out. Counted here are about 52,000 clones, about 87% occurring once; the ten biggest clones make up less than 20%. Sequencing was performed on PBMCs, taken before any cancer treatment. The receptors were sampled from a female donor with stage II lung adenocarcinoma.

In this sample, this clone turned up once. The chain has TRBV25-1 and TRBJ1-2; D is uncertain. This CDR3 is 14 amino acids long. From germline, CDR1 is MGHDK and CDR2 SYGVNS. Trimming took off 3 bases at V and 2 bases at J, with 10 bases between the two ends. CDR3 coding DNA: TGTGCCAGCAGTGACACCCGCTGGAACTATGGCTACACCTTC. It specifies CASSDTRWNYGYTF.

This chain connects TRBV6-1 to TRBJ1-2; D is uncertain. Germline CDR1 and CDR2: MNHNS and SASEGT. The CDR3 runs 15 residues. The germline V and J ends were trimmed by 2 bases and 4 bases, with 14 bases remaining between them. The CDR3 region is CASSEWPSGGYGYTF. The DNA of the CDR3 is TGTGCCAGCAGTGAATGGCCCTCGGGCGGCTATGGCTACACCTTC.

V is TRBV7-6 and J is TRBJ2-1; D gene ambiguous. The length of the CDR3 is 12 residues. Germline V gene lookup returns CDR1 SGHVS and CDR2 FNYEAQ. The V gene lost 5 bases and the J gene lost 5 bases, with 7 bases spanning the gap. DNA of the CDR3: TGTGCCAGCAGCCCCTTGGACAATGAGCAGTTCTTC. Translating gives CASSPLDNEQFF.